The 29 T cell receptor beta chains below all came from one sample that was sequenced in a study of blood T cell repertoires in COVID-19 (dated by TCRdb to 2018 to 2021). Library preparation used the immunoSEQ multiplex PCR assay. TCRdb took this table from immuneACCESS and kept in-frame rearrangements with V and J called. Such tables lack part of the clones; where checked against another copy, unresolved V genes explain under half of the gap, and the rest is unexplained. The sample table records about 140,000 clones; around 83% of these occur just once. Jointly, the top ten make up around 1.4% of the sample. The sample consisted of peripheral blood. These receptors came from a human donor in a cohort sampled during active COVID-19.

This clone was seen a handful of times. The identical CDR3 is also encoded by other nucleotide sequences in the sample. The V gene is TRBV19, the J gene TRBJ1-5; D might be TRBD1 (5 bases). CDR1 LNHDA and CDR2 SQIVND come from the germline V gene (reference sequence). This CDR3 region has 14 residues. Trimming pared 3 bases from V and 6 bases from J, leaving 12 bases between. The CDR3 DNA sequence: TGTGCCAGTAGTATTGGGAGGGGTGGTCAGCCCCAGCATTTT. This codes for CASSIGRGGQPQHF.

This chain joins TRBV7-9 and TRBJ2-3, with 7 bases lining up with TRBD2. V dropped 2 bases and J dropped 5; count of bases not matched to a gene: 10. The CDR3 is 16 amino acids. Germline V gene data show CDR1 as SEHNR and CDR2 as FQNEAQ (reference sequence). The CDR3 DNA reads TGTGCCAGCAGCTTATCACTAGCGCTTCAGTTAGATACGCAGTATTTT. As protein: CASSLSLALQLDTQYF.

The chain recombines TRBV5-1 with TRBJ1-1; tentatively, D is TRBD1 (5 bases). CDR1 is SGHRS, CDR2 YFSETQ, per germline. The V end lost 0 bases, the J end lost 4 bases, and 13 bases lay between the germline ends. This CDR3 contains 15 residues. Here the CDR3 DNA reads TGCGCCAGCAGCTTGGATCTGGGGCGCAGCACTGAAGCTTTCTTT. It encodes CASSLDLGRSTEAFF.

The genes are TRBV3-1 (or the pseudogene TRBV3-2) and TRBJ2-1; 11 bases agree with TRBD2. The J segment lost 6 bases and the V segment lost 6 bases, leaving 10 bases of the junction unmatched. The CDR3 is 16 residues long. Per the germline V gene, CDR1 is LGHDT and CDR2 is YNNKEL (reference sequence). The chain's CDR3 is CASSHSLAGGGNEQFF. CDR3 coding DNA: TGTGCCAGCAGTCACTCCCTAGCGGGAGGAGGCAATGAGCAGTTCTTC.

CDR3 bases: TGTGCCAGCCAAAGATCGGAGAGGCAGCCCCTCCACTTT. It specifies CASQRSERQPLHF. The V call is TRBV2, the J call TRBJ1-6; no clear D. This CDR3 spans 13 amino acids. Germline CDR1 reads SNHLY; CDR2 reads FYNNEI. V shed 8 bases and J shed 13 bases, with 18 bases lying between them.

The chain carries TRBV9 and TRBJ1-1; 7 nucleotides line up with TRBD1. The CDR3 is 15 residues long. J lost 12 bases, V lost 4 bases, and 18 bases had no gene match. Germline CDR1 reads SGDLS; CDR2 reads YYNGEE. CDR3 protein: CASSPPGTAPRATFF. The DNA for the CDR3 is TGTGCCAGCAGCCCCCCCGGGACAGCCCCCAGGGCGACTTTCTTT.

The chain has TRBV27 and TRBJ2-7; 7 nucleotides line up with TRBD1. J lost 0 bases, V lost 6 bases, and 8 bases had no gene match. Germline V gives CDR1 MNHEY, CDR2 SMNVEV (reference sequence). This CDR3 has 15 residues. DNA of the CDR3: TGTGCCAGCAGCTCGGGACAGAGCGGCTCCTACGAGCAGTACTTC. Translation: CASSSGQSGSYEQYF.

This rearrangement joins TRBV5-1 to TRBJ2-7, with D possibly TRBD1 on 6 matching bases. Germline CDR1 is SGHRS and CDR2 is YFSETQ. Trimming removed 4 bases from V and 4 bases from J, with 12 bases in between. The CDR3 has 13 residues. The CDR3 loop reads CASSGSGDYEQYF. CDR3 nucleotides: TGCGCCAGCAGCGGGTCAGGGGATTACGAGCAGTACTTC.

This sequence joins TRBV11-2 and TRBJ2-2, with TRBD2 matching over 7 bases. The germline V gene has CDR1 SGHAT and CDR2 FQNNGV. Losses at the gene ends were 1 base for V and 2 bases for J; bases not matched to a gene: 4. The CDR3 is 16 residues long. In DNA form, the CDR3 reads TGTGCCAGCAGCTTAGGACTAGCAAAAAACACCGGGGAGCTGTTTTTT. Encoded protein: CASSLGLAKNTGELFF.

The chain uses TRBV3-1 (or the pseudogene TRBV3-2) and TRBJ1-2, with D uncertain. Trimming cost V 4 bases and J 4 bases, with 13 bases left between them. Germline-derived CDR1 and CDR2 are LGHDT and YNNKEL (reference sequence). The CDR3 loop spans 14 amino acids. The chain's CDR3 is CASSPAAVFYGYTF. CDR3 DNA: TGTGCCAGCAGCCCTGCCGCGGTGTTCTATGGCTACACCTTC.

This clone was recorded a few times. V gene TRBV7-9 combines with J gene TRBJ1-2; D is uncertain. The CDR3 is 12 residues long. Trimming shortened V by 1 base and J by 7 bases, and 7 bases separated the two germline ends. Germline assignment: CDR1 SEHNR and CDR2 FQNEAQ (reference sequence). The CDR3 nucleotides are TGTGCCAGCAGCTTAGACGGTGGTGGCTACACCTTC. It translates to CASSLDGGGYTF.

The table lists this clone with a few counts. This rearrangement joins TRBV30 to TRBJ1-5, with TRBD1 identical over 7 bases. The junction had 2 bases not matched to a gene; V was cut back by 3 bases and J by 6 bases. The length of the CDR3 is 12 residues. The germline CDR1 and CDR2 sequences are GTSNPN and SVGIG (reference sequence). The CDR3 DNA sequence: TGTGCCTGGAGCGCAGGGGGTCAGCCCCAGCATTTT. Its translation: CAWSAGGQPQHF.

This chain joins TRBV30 and TRBJ2-2; 11 bases line up with TRBD2. The CDR3 runs 16 residues. The V segment lost 2 bases and the J segment 3 bases; nucleotides outside the gene matches: 5. Germline V gives CDR1 GTSNPN, CDR2 SVGIG (reference sequence). CDR3 residues: CAWSMRLAGYTGELFF. The CDR3 coding sequence is TGTGCCTGGAGTATGAGACTAGCGGGATACACCGGGGAGCTGTTTTTT.

With regard to this clone: The sample contains more than one DNA sequence encoding this CDR3. The chain joins TRBV5-1 to TRBJ2-1; D call uncertain. The germline CDR1 and CDR2 sequences are SGHRS and YFSETQ. This CDR3 has 14 residues. Trimming pared 4 bases from V and 2 bases from J, leaving 10 bases between. CDR3 loop: CASSPGQTYNEQFF. CDR3 in DNA: TGCGCCAGCAGCCCAGGTCAGACCTACAATGAGCAGTTCTTC.

V is TRBV30 and J is TRBJ2-7; a possible D gene is TRBD2 (6 bases). The germline gives CDR1 GTSNPN, CDR2 SVGIG (reference sequence). This CDR3 region has 14 residues. V was shortened by 0 bases and J by 6 bases, with 15 bases between the two germline ends. CDR3 amino acids: CAWSVLGVGGEQYF. Here the CDR3 DNA reads TGTGCCTGGAGTGTACTTGGGGTGGGGGGCGAGCAGTACTTC.

This clone showed up just a few times. The rearrangement links TRBV6-5 to TRBJ1-5; the match to TRBD1 covers 8 bases. Germline CDR1 reads MNHEY; CDR2 reads SVGAGI. V gave up 2 bases and J gave up 5 bases; unmatched junction bases: 5. This CDR3 is 15 amino acids long. The CDR3 is CASSYTTGADQPQHF. The DNA for the CDR3 is TGTGCCAGCAGTTACACGACAGGGGCGGATCAGCCCCAGCATTTT.

The J gene is TRBJ1-1, the V gene TRBV19; D is unresolved. The CDR3 length is 13 residues. The germline V gene encodes CDR1 LNHDA and CDR2 SQIVND (reference sequence). Trimming left V 7 bases short and J 5 bases short, with 14 bases between. The CDR3 reads CASTATQVTEAFF. The CDR3 coding sequence is TGTGCCAGTACCGCAACCCAGGTGACTGAAGCTTTCTTT.

V and J are TRBV2 and TRBJ1-1; D possibly corresponds to TRBD1 (5 bases). Germline CDR1 SNHLY, CDR2 FYNNEI. V shed 2 bases and J shed 1 base, with 5 bases lying between them. The CDR3 has 13 amino acids. The CDR3 sequence: CASSEQGNTEAFF. CDR3 sequence (DNA): TGTGCCAGCAGTGAACAGGGGAACACTGAAGCTTTCTTT.

The J gene is TRBJ2-5, the V gene TRBV12-3 or TRBV12-4; D is perhaps TRBD2 (6 bases). CDR3 size: 12 residues. V was shortened by 8 bases and J by 7 bases, with 14 bases between the two germline ends. In DNA, the CDR3 is TGTGCCAGCGAATTCGGGGGAGGGACCCAGTACTTC. It encodes CASEFGGGTQYF.

This chain joins TRBV3-1 (or the pseudogene TRBV3-2) and TRBJ1-1; D remains ambiguous. V lost 5 bases, J lost 3 bases, and 13 bases lay in between. CDR3 length equals 14 residues. The germline V gene has CDR1 LGHDT and CDR2 YNNKEL (reference sequence). The CDR3 DNA sequence: TGTGCCAGCAGCTCCCGGAGGGCCCACACTGAAGCTTTCTTT. Translation: CASSSRRAHTEAFF.

This clone was observed a single time. The DNA for the CDR3 is TGTGCCAGCAAACCCCCCGGGAACTCCTACAATGAGCAGTTCTTC. Translation gives CASKPPGNSYNEQFF. The chain joins TRBV2 to TRBJ2-1, with D possibly being TRBD2 (5 bases). The V gene lost 7 bases and the J gene lost 0 bases, with 13 bases spanning the gap. The CDR3 spans 15 residues. Germline-derived CDR1 and CDR2 are SNHLY and FYNNEI.

V usage is TRBV13 and J usage is TRBJ2-7, with TRBD2 matching over 11 bases. There are 14 residues in the CDR3. V was clipped by 0 bases and J by 9 bases; unmatched bases: 4. Germline values: CDR1 PRHDT, CDR2 FYEKMQ (reference sequence). The CDR3 spells CASSLGLAGAVQYF. The DNA of the CDR3 is TGTGCCAGCAGCTTAGGACTAGCGGGAGCAGTGCAGTACTTC. The full variable domain, with the rest looked up from reference TRBV13 and TRBJ2-7, is AAGVIQSPRHLIKEKRETATLKCYPIPRHDTVYWYQQGPGQDPQFLISFYEKMQSDKGSIPDRFSAQQFSDYHSELNMSSLELGDSALYFCASSLGLAGAVQYFGPGTRLTVT.

This clone has a handful of counts. The chain recombines TRBV3-1 (or the pseudogene TRBV3-2) with TRBJ1-2, with a possible D match to TRBD1 (6 bases). CDR1 and CDR2 from the germline V gene are LGHDT and YNNKEL (reference sequence). Trimming shortened V by 3 bases and J by 4 bases, and 12 bases separated the two germline ends. The CDR3 is 14 residues long. CDR3 sequence: CASSQFGTSYGYTF. CDR3 coding DNA: TGTGCCAGCAGCCAGTTCGGGACAAGCTATGGCTACACCTTC.

The chain joins TRBV14 to TRBJ2-1; 10 bases map to TRBD2. This CDR3 region has 15 residues. The germline V gene encodes CDR1 SGHDN and CDR2 FVKESK. V lost 0 bases to trimming and J lost 8 bases; unmatched junction nucleotides: 4. CDR3 bases: TGTGCCAGCAGCCAAGACATAGCGGGAGGCGATGAGCAGTTCTTC. It specifies CASSQDIAGGDEQFF.

The chain carries TRBV7-2 and TRBJ2-1, with 9 bases identical to TRBD2. V was pared by 4 bases and J by 2 bases, with 3 bases of the junction left unmatched. CDR1 and CDR2 from the germline V gene are SGHTA and FQGNSA. CDR3 length equals 15 residues. CDR3 bases: TGTGCCAGCAGCTCCGGCGGGGGGGCCTACAATGAGCAGTTCTTC. It yields the protein CASSSGGGAYNEQFF.

This clone was seen many times. This chain connects TRBV7-3 to TRBJ2-2; TRBD2 matches 9 bases. The CDR3 extends over 15 amino acids. Germline CDR1 SGHTA, CDR2 FQGTGA. The V segment lost 5 bases and the J segment 5 bases; nucleotides outside the gene matches: 6. As DNA, the CDR3 is TGTGCCAGCAGCCGGACTAGCGATCAAACCGGGGAGCTGTTTTTT. This sequence encodes CASSRTSDQTGELFF. Variable domain in full (rest from reference TRBV7-3 and TRBJ2-2): GAGVSQTPSNKVTEKGKYVELRCDPISGHTALYWYRQSLGQGPEFLIYFQGTGAADDSGLPNDRFFAVRPEGSVSTLKIQRTERGDSAVYLCASSRTSDQTGELFFGEGSRLTVL.

V is TRBV19 and J is TRBJ2-2; TRBD1 matches at 8 bases. With 9 bases clipped from V and 6 bases from J, the junction kept 12 bases outside the gene matches. The CDR3 sequence is 15 residues long. Germline CDR1 LNHDA, CDR2 SQIVND (reference sequence). As DNA, the CDR3 is TGTGCCAGCATAAACAGGGGGAGGAGCGCCGGGGAGCTGTTTTTT. Its protein product is CASINRGRSAGELFF.

The gene calls are TRBV4-2 and TRBJ1-2, with D possibly matching TRBD1 (5 bases). Trimming pared 0 bases from V and 7 bases from J, leaving 18 bases between. The CDR3 consists of 16 residues. CDR1 and CDR2 from the germline V gene are LGHNA and YNFKEQ. CDR3: CASSQEGQGGSSGYTF. For the CDR3, the DNA is TGTGCCAGCAGCCAAGAGGGGCAGGGAGGATCGAGTGGCTACACCTTC.

The chain has TRBV6-1 and TRBJ1-4; 12 bases fit TRBD1. Germline CDR1 reads MNHNS; CDR2 reads SASEGT. The CDR3 is 19 amino acids. V gave up 4 bases and J gave up 0 bases; unmatched junction bases: 9. The CDR3 loop reads CASSVGTGGEPATNEKLFF. The CDR3 DNA follows: TGTGCCAGCAGTGTCGGGACAGGGGGCGAACCGGCAACTAATGAAAAACTGTTTTTT.